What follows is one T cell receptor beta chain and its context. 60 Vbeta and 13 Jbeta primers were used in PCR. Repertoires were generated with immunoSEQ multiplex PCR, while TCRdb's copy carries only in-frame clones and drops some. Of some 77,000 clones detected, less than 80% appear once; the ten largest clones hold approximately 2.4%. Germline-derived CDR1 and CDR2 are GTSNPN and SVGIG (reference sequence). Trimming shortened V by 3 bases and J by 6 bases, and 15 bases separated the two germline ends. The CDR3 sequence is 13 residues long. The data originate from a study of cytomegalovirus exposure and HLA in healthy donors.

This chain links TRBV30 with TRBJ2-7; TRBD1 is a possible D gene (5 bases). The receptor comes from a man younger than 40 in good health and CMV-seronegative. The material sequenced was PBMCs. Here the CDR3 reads CAWSENRLGEQYF. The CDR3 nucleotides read TGTGCCTGGAGCGAGAACAGGCTGGGCGAGCAGTACTTC.